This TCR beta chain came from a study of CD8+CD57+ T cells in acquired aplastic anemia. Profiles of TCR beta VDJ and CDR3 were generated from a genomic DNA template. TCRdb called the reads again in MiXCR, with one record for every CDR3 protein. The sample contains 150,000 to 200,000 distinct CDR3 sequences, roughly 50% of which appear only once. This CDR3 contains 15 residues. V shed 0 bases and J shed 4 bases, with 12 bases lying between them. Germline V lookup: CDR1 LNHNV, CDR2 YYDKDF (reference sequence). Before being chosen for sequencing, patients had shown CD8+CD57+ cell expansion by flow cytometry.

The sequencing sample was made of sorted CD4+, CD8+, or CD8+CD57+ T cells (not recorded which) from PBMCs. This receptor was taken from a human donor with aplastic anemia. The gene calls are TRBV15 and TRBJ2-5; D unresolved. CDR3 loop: CATSRDRLGPETQYF. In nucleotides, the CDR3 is TGTGCCACCAGCAGAGATCGGTTAGGGCCAGAGACCCAGTACTTC.